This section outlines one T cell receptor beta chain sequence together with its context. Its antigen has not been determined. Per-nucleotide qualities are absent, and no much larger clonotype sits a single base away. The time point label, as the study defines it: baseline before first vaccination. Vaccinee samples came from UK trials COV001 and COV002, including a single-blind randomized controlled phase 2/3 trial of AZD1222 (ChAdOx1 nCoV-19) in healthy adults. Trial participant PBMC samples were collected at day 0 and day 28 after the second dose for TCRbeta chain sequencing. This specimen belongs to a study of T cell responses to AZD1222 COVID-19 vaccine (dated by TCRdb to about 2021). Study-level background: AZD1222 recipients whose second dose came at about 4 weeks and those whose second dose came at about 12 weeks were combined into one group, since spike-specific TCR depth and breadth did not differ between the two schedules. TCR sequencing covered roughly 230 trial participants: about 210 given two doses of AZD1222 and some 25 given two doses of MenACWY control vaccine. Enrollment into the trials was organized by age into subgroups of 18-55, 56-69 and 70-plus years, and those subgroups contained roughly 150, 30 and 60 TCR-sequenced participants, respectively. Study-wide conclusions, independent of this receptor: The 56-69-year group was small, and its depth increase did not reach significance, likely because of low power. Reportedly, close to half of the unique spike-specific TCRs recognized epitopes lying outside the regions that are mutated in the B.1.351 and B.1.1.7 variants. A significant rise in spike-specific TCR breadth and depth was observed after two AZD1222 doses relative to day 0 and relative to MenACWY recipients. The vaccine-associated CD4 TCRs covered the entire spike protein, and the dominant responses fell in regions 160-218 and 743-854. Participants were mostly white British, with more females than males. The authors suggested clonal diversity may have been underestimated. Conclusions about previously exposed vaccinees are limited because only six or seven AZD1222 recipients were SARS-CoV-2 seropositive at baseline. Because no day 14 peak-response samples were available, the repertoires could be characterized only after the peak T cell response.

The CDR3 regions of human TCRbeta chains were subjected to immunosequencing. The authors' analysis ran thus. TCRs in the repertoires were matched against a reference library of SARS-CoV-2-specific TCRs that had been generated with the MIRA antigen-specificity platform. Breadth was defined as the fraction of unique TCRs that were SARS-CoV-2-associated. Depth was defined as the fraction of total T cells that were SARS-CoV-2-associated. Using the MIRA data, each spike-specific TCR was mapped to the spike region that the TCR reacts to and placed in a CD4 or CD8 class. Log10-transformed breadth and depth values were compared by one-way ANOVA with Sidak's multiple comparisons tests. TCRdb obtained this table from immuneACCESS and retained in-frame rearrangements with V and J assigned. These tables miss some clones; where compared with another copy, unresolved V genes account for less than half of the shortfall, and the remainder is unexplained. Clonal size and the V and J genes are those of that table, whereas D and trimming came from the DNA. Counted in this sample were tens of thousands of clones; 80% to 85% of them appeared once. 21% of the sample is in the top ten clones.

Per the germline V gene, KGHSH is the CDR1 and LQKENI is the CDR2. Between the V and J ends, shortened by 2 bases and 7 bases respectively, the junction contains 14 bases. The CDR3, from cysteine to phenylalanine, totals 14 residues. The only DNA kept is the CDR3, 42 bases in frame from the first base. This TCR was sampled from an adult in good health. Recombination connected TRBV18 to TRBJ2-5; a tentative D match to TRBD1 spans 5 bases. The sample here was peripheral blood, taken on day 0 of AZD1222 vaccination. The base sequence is TGTGCCAGCTCACCAGGCTCCAGGGTAACGACCCAGTACTTC. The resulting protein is CASSPGSRVTTQYF.